These 5 T cell receptor beta chains share one sample of origin, sequenced in a study of T-cell memory formation after mild COVID-19. TCRdb reanalysed the 5' RACE reads using MiXCR and keeps one entry per CDR3 protein. The top ten hold over 20% of the sample, which has 340,000 or so distinct CDR3 sequences, 10% to 15% seen once. Material for sequencing was PBMCs or a T cell subset sorted from them (not recorded which). These receptors all stem from a man aged 18 to 30 who had mild COVID-19 (a few samples of this study predate the infection). Cell type and time point are not known.

This rearrangement joins TRBV5-1 to TRBJ1-6, with D uncertain. The CDR3 sequence is 14 residues long. V was cut by 6 bases and J by 4 bases, with 11 bases left in between. Germline values: CDR1 SGHRS, CDR2 YFSETQ. CDR3 sequence reads: CASKSARYNSPLHF. In DNA form, the CDR3 reads TGCGCCAGCAAAAGTGCCAGGTATAATTCACCCCTCCACTTT.

This clonotype came up many times. The V and J genes are TRBV5-1 and TRBJ2-3; TRBD2 agrees at 7 bases. The junction had 11 bases not matched to a gene; V was cut back by 4 bases and J by 3 bases. This CDR3 has 16 amino acids. CDR1 and CDR2 from the germline V gene are SGHRS and YFSETQ. CDR3 loop: CASSRTPGRGTDTQYF. In DNA, the CDR3 is TGCGCCAGCAGCCGGACCCCTGGGCGGGGGACAGATACGCAGTATTTT.

This sequence joins TRBV7-2 and TRBJ2-3, with 10 bases that match TRBD2. CDR3 length equals 17 residues. Germline CDR1 reads SGHTA; CDR2 reads FQGNSA. V was clipped by 2 bases and J by 0 bases; unmatched bases: 5. The DNA of the CDR3 is TGTGCCAGCAGCTTAAGCGGGGGGGCGGATAGCACAGATACGCAGTATTTT. Translated: CASSLSGGADSTDTQYF.

The chain couples TRBV12-3 or TRBV12-4 to TRBJ2-6; a possible D gene is TRBD1 (5 bases). This CDR3 is built from 14 residues. V lost 6 bases and J lost 4, with 10 bases in between. The CDR3 nucleotides read TGTGCCAGCAGCCCAGGGTCAGGGGCCAACGTCCTGACTTTC. This gives the protein CASSPGSGANVLTF.

V usage is TRBV7-2 and J usage is TRBJ2-3; no reliable D call. Looked up from germline, CDR1 is SGHTA and CDR2 is FQGNSA. V shed 7 bases and J shed 0 bases, with 11 bases lying between them. The CDR3 runs 14 residues. The CDR3 DNA follows: TGTGCCAGCACCCCTAACCCTAGCACAGATACGCAGTATTTT. It codes for CASTPNPSTDTQYF.